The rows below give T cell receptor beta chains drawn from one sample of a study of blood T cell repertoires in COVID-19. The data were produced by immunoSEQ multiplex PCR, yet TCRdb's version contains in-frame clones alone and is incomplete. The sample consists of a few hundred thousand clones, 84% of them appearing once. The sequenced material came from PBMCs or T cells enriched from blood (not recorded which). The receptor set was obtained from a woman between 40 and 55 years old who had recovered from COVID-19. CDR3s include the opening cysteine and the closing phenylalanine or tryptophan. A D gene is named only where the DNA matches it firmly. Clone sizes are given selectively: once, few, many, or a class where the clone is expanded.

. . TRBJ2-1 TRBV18 TGTGCCAGCTCAGCGGATTCTTCCTACAATGAGCAGTTCTTC CASSADSSYNEQFF
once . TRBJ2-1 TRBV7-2 TGTGCCAGCAGCTTAGGTCCCACTAGAGTGGGTGAGCAGTTCTTC CASSLGPTRVGEQFF
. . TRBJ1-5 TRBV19 TGTGCCAGTAGCACCCAGCGGGATCAGCCCCAGCATTTT CASSTQRDQPQHF
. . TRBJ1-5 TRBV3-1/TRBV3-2 TGTGCCAGCAGCCAAGGGGGGCATCAGCCCCAGCATTTT CASSQGGHQPQHF
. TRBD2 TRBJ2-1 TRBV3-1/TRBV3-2 TGTGCCAGCAGCCAAGATAAAATGGGAGCGGGAGGGCCAGATGAGCAGTTCTTC CASSQDKMGAGGPDEQFF
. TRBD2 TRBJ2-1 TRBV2 TGTGCCAGCAGTGGAGGGACTAGATGGTTTGAGCAGTTCTTC CASSGGTRWFEQFF
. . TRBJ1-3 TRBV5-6 TGTGCCAGCAGTTCAGGGAACGGAAACACCATATATTTT CASSSGNGNTIYF
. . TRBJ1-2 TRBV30 TGTGCCTGGAGTGACCGTTCGACAGCCTCCTTC CAWSDRSTASF
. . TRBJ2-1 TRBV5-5 TGTGCCAGCAGCGAGCACGTTAGAAATGAGCAGTTCTTC CASSEHVRNEQFF
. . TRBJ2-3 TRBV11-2 TGTGCCAGCAGCTCAGGGGTTCTCACAGATACGCAGTATTTT CASSSGVLTDTQYF
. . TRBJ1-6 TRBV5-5 TGTGCCAGCAGCCTGGACTCTTTGCGGGGGTCACCCCTCCACTTT CASSLDSLRGSPLHF
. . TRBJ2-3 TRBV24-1 TGTGCCACCAGTGATCCCGTTGCTAGCGAAAGCACAGATACGCAGTATTTT CATSDPVASESTDTQYF
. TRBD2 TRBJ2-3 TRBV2 TGTGCCAGCCACTTAGCGGGAGCCACAGATACGCAGTATTTT CASHLAGATDTQYF
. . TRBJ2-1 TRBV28 TGTGCCAGCAGTGGGTCAGGGGCGGAGTTCTACAATGAGCAGTTCTTC CASSGSGAEFYNEQFF
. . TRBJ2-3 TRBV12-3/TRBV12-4 TGTGCCAGCAGTGTGAGGAGCACAGATACGCAGTATTTT CASSVRSTDTQYF
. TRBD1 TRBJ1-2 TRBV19 TGTGCCAGTAGTATGGGGGACAGAGCCCTCTATGGCTACACCTTC CASSMGDRALYGYTF
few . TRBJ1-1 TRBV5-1 TGCGCCAGCAGCGCTGGTGGGGGGGTGAACACTGAAGCTTTCTTT CASSAGGGVNTEAFF
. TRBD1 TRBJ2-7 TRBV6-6 TGTGCCAGCCAGTCCCGGGACAGCTCCTACGAGCAGTACTTC CASQSRDSSYEQYF
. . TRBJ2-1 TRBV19 TGTGCCAGTAGTATCCGGGACAATGAGCAGTTCTTC CASSIRDNEQFF
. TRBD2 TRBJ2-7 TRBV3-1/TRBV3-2 TGTGCCAGCAGCCAAGTTGGCGGGGGAAACTACGAGCAGTACTTC CASSQVGGGNYEQYF
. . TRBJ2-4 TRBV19 TGTGCCAGTAGTATGATACTCGCCGGCATTCAGTACTTC CASSMILAGIQYF
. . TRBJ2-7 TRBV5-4 TGTGCCAGCAGCCCCCCCGGGAATCGGGCCTACGAGCAGTACTTC CASSPPGNRAYEQYF
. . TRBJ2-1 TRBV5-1 TGCGCCAGCAGCTCCGGACAGAACAATGAGCAGTTCTTC CASSSGQNNEQFF
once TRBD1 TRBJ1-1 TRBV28 TGTGCCAGCAGGGGACAGTCGGAGGGGATGAACACTGAAGCTTTCTTT CASRGQSEGMNTEAFF
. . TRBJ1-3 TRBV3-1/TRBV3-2 TGTGCCAGCAGCCAAATCTCCGCGAGCTCTGGAAACACCATATATTTT CASSQISASSGNTIYF
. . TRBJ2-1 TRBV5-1 TGCGCCAGCAGCTTGGCCCCCGCGGGTGCTACGCTTGAGCAGTTCTTC CASSLAPAGATLEQFF
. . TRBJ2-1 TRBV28 TGTGCCAGCAGTCTCCGGGACTGGGCGGTTGAGCAGTTCTTC CASSLRDWAVEQFF
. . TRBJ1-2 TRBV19 TGTGCCAGTACCTCCATTTCCCTGGGCGGGAACTATGGCTACACCTTC CASTSISLGGNYGYTF
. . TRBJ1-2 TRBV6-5 TGTGCCAGCAGTTACTCTGGGGAGTGGAGGGGCTACACCTTC CASSYSGEWRGYTF
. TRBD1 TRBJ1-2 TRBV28 TGTGCCAGCGACAGGGACAGGGGAGACTATGGCTACACCTTC CASDRDRGDYGYTF
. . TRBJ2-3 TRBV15 TGTGCCACCAGCAGAGAAGTTCTAGGAGCCTCGTCAGATACGCAGTATTTT CATSREVLGASSDTQYF
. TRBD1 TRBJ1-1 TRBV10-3 TGTGCCATCAGTGGGGGACAGGGGGTGAACACTGAAGCTTTCTTT CAISGGQGVNTEAFF
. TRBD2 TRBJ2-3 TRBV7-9 TGTGCCAGCAGCTTAGCTGGCGGGAGTTCCCTATTCACAGATACGCAGTATTTT CASSLAGGSSLFTDTQYF
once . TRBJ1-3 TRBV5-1 TGCGCCAGCCGCGGGGGAAACACCATATATTTT CASRGGNTIYF
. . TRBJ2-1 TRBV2 TGTGCCAGCAGTGAATCTAGTGCAGGGTTGAATGAGCAGTTCTTC CASSESSAGLNEQFF
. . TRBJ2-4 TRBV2 TGTGCCAGCAGTATTGCGCAGGCCAGTGGCATTCAGTACTTC CASSIAQASGIQYF
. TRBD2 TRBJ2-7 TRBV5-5 TGTGCCAGCAGCTTGGGACTAGCGGGAGAGTACGAGCAGTACTTC CASSLGLAGEYEQYF
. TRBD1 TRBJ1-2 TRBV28 TGTGCCAGCAGTTCATCGGGACAGGGCTATGGCTACACCTTC CASSSSGQGYGYTF
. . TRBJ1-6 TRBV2 TGTGCCAGCAGTGAGACAGGCCTTCTCAAAAATTCACCCCTCCACTTT CASSETGLLKNSPLHF
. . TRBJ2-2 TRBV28 TGTGCCAGCAGTTTCAGGACCGGGGAGCTGTTTTTT CASSFRTGELFF
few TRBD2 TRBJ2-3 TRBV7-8 TGTGCCAGCAGCTACACTAGCGGGAGAGAGTCAGATACGCAGTATTTT CASSYTSGRESDTQYF
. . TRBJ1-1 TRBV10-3 TGTGCCATCAGCGACAGGCCGAACACTGAAGCTTTCTTT CAISDRPNTEAFF
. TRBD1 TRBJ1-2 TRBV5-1 TGCGCCAGCAGCCAGGGACAGGACCATTATGGCTACACCTTC CASSQGQDHYGYTF
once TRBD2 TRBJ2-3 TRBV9 TGTGCCAGCAGCGCCGTAGCGGGAGGAACAGATACGCAGTATTTT CASSAVAGGTDTQYF
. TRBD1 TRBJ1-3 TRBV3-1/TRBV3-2 TGTGCCAGCAGCAAGGGACAGGGCGCTAGAAACACCATATATTTT CASSKGQGARNTIYF
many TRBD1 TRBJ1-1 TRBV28 TGTGCCAGCGAAACCAGGACAGGTGAAGCTTTCTTT CASETRTGEAFF
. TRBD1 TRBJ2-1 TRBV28 TGTGCCAGCAGTCCCCTAAACAGGGGTAGTTCCTACAATGAGCAGTTCTTC CASSPLNRGSSYNEQFF
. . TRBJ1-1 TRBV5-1 TGCGCCAGCAGCTCACAGGGTCGGGACACTGAAGCTTTCTTT CASSSQGRDTEAFF
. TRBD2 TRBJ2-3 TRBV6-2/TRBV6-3 TGTGCCAGCAGTTACTACACTAGCGGGAGTGCAGATACGCAGTATTTT CASSYYTSGSADTQYF
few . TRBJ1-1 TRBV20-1 TGCAGTGCTCAGGGAGGGCCTGAAGCTTTCTTT CSAQGGPEAFF